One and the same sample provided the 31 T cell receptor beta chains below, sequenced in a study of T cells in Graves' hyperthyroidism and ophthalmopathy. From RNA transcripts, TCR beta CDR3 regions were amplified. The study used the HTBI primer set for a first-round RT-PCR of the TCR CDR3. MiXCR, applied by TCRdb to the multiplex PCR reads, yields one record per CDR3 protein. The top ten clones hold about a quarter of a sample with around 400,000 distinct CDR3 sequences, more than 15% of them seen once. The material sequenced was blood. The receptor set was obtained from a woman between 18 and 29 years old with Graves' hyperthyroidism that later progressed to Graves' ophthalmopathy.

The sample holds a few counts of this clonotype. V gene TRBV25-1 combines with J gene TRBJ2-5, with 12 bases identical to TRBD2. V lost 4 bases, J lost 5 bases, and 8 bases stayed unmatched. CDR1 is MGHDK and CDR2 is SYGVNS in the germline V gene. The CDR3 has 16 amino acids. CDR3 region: CASSVASGRVGETQYF. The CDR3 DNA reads TGTGCCAGCAGTGTGGCTAGCGGGAGGGTGGGGGAGACCCAGTACTTC.

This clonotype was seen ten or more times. CDR3 DNA sequence: TGTGCCAGCAGCTTAGCTCCCGGGGCGGGAATCATGAACACTGAAGCTTTCTTT. Amino acid sequence: CASSLAPGAGIMNTEAFF. The V call is TRBV11-3, the J call TRBJ1-1, with D tentatively TRBD1 (5 bases). The germline CDR1 and CDR2 sequences are SGHNT and YENEEA. The CDR3 is made up of 18 amino acids. The germline V and J ends were trimmed by 1 base and 0 bases, with 18 bases remaining between them.

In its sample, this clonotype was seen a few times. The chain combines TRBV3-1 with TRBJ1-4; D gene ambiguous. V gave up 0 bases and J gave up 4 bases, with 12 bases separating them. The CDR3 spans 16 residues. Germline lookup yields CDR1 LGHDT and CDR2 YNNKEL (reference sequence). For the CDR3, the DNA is TGTGCCAGCAGCCAAGATGCAAGTGTTTATAATGAAAAACTGTTTTTT. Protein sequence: CASSQDASVYNEKLFF.

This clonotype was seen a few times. The CDR3 reads CASSHKSSYNSPLHF. For the CDR3, the DNA is TGTGCCAGCAGCCACAAGAGCTCCTATAATTCACCCCTCCACTTT. The V and J genes are TRBV9 and TRBJ1-6; no reliable D call. The CDR3 spans 15 residues. The germline V gene encodes CDR1 SGDLS and CDR2 YYNGEE. The V gene lost 4 bases and the J gene lost 0 bases, with 8 bases spanning the gap.

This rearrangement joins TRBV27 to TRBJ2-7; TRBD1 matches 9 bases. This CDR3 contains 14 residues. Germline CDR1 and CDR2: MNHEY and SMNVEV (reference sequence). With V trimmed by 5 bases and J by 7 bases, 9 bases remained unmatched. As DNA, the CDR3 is TGTGCCAGCAGTCTACAGGGGGCGGGGAGGGAGCAGTACTTC. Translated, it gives CASSLQGAGREQYF.

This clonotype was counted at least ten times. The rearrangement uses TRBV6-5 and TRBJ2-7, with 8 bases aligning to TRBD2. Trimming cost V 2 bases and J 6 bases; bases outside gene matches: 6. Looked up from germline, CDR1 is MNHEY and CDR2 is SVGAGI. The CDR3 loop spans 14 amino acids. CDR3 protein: CASSYTRTSSEQYF. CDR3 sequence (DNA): TGTGCCAGCAGTTACACAAGGACTAGCTCCGAGCAGTACTTC.

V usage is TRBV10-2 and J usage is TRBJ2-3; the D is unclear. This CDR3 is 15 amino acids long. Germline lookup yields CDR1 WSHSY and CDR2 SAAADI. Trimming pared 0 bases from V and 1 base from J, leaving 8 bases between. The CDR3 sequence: CASSESLTGTDTQYF. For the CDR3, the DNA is TGCGCCAGCAGTGAGTCGCTAACGGGCACAGATACGCAGTATTTT.

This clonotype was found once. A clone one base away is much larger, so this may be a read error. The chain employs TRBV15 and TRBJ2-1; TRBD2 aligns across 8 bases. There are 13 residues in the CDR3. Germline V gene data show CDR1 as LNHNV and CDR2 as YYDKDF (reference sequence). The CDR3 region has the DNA TGTGCCACCACGGGAGGGCCTGGCGATGAGCAGCTCTTC. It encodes CATTGGPGDEQLF.

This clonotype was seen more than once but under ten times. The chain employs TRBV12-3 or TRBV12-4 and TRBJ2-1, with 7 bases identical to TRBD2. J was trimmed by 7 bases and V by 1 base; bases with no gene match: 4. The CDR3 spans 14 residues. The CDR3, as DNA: TGTGCCAGCAGTTTAGGTGGTAGCGGGAATGAGCAGTTCTTC. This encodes CASSLGGSGNEQFF.

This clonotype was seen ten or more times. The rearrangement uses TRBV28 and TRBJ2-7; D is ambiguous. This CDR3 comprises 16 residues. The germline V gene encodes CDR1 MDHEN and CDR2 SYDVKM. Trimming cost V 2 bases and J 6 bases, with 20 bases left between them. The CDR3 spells CASSLGGAAKWAEQYF. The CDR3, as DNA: TGTGCCAGCAGTTTAGGTGGCGCGGCTAAATGGGCCGAGCAGTACTTC.

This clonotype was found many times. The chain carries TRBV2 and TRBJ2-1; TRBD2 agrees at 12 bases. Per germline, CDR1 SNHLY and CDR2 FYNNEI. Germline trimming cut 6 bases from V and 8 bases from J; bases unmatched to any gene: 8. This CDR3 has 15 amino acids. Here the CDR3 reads CASRTSGSPEDEQFF. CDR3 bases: TGTGCCAGCAGGACTAGCGGGAGTCCCGAGGATGAGCAGTTCTTC.

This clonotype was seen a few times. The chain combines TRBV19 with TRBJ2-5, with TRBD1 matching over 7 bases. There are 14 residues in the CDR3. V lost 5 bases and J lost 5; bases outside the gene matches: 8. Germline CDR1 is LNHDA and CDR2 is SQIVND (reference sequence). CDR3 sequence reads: CASSPSTGSETQYF. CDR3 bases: TGTGCCAGTAGTCCCTCGACAGGGTCGGAGACCCAGTACTTC. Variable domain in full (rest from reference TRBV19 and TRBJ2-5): DGGITQSPKYLFRKEGQNVTLSCEQNLNHDAMYWYRQDPGQGLRLIYYSQIVNDFQKGDIAEGYSVSREKKESFPLTVTSAQKNPTAFYLCASSPSTGSETQYFGPGTRLLVL.

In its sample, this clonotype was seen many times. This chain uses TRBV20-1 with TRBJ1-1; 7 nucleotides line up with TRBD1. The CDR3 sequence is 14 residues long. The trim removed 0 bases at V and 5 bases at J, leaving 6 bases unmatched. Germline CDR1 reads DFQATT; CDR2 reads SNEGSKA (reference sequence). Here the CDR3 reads CSARDEGAWTEAFF. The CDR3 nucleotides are TGCAGTGCTAGAGACGAGGGGGCCTGGACTGAAGCTTTCTTT.

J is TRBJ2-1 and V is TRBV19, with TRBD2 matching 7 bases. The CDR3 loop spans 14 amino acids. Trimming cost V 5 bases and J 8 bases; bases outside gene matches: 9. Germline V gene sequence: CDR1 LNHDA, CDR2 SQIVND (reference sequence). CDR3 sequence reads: CASSDGLVWDEQFF. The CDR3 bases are TGTGCCAGTAGTGACGGACTAGTTTGGGATGAGCAGTTCTTC. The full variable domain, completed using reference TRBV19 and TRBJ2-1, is DGGITQSPKYLFRKEGQNVTLSCEQNLNHDAMYWYRQDPGQGLRLIYYSQIVNDFQKGDIAEGYSVSREKKESFPLTVTSAQKNPTAFYLCASSDGLVWDEQFFGPGTRLTVL.

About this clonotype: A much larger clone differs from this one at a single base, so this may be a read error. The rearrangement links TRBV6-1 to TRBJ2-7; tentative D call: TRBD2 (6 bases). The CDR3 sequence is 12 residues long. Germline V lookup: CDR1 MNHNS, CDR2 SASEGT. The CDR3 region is CASGGGDYAQYF. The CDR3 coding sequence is TGTGCCAGCGGGGGAGGCGACTACGCGCAGTACTTC.

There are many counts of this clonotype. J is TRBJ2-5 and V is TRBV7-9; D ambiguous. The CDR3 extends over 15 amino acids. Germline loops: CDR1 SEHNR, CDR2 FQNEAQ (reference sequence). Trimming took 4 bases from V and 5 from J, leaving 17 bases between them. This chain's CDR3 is CASSSSPVHLETQYF. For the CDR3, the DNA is TGTGCCAGCAGCTCCTCCCCGGTCCATCTCGAGACCCAGTACTTC.

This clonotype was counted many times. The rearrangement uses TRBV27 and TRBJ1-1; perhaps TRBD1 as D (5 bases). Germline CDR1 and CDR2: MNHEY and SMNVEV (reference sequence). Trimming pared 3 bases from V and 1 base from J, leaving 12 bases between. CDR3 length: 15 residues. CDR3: CASSFLGVGNTEAFF. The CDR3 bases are TGTGCCAGCAGTTTTTTGGGGGTGGGGAACACTGAAGCTTTCTTT.

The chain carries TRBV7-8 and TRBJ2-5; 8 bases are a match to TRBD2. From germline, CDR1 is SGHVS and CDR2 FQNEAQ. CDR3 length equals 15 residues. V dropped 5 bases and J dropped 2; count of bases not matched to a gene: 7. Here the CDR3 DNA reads TGTGCCAGCAGCCCTCGGGGGGGAACACAAGAGACCCAGTACTTC. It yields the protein CASSPRGGTQETQYF. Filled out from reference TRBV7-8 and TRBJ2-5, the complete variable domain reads GAGVSQSPRYKVAKRGQDVALRCDPISGHVSLFWYQQALGQGPEFLTYFQNEAQLDKSGLPSDRFFAERPEGSVSTLKIQRTQQEDSAVYLCASSPRGGTQETQYFGPGTRLLVL.

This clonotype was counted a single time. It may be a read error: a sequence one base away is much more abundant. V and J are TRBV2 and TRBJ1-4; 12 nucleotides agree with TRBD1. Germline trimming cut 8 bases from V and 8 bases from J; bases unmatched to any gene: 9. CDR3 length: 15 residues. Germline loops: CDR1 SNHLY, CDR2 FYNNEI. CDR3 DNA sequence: TGTGCCAGCGGAGGGACAGGGGGCGCTCGGGAAAAACTGTTTTTT. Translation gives CASGGTGGAREKLFF. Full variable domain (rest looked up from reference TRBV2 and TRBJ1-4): EPEVTQTPSHQVTQMGQEVILRCVPISNHLYFYWYRQILGQKVEFLVSFYNNEISEKSEIFDDQFSVERPDGSNFTLKIRSTKLEDSAMYFCASGGTGGAREKLFFGSGTQLSVL.

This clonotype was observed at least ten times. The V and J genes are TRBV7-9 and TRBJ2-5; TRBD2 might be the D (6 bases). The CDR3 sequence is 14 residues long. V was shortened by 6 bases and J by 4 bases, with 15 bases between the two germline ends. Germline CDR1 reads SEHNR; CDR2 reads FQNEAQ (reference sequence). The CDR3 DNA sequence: TGTGCCAGCAGGCTTACGGGGGAGAGAGAGACCCAGTACTTC. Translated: CASRLTGERETQYF.

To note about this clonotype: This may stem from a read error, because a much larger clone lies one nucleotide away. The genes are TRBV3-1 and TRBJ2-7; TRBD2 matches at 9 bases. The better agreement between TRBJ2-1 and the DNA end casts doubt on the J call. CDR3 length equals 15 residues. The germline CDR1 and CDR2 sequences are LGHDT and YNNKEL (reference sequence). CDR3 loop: CASSKPGLAPYEQFF. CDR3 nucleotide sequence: TGTGCCAGCAGCAAACCGGGACTAGCTCCCTACGAGCAGTTCTTC.

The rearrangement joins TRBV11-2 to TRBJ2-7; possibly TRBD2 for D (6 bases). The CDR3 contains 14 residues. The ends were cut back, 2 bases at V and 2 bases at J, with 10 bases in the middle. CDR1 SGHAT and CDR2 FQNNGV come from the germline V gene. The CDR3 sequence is CASSLTRTTYEQYF. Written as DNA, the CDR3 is TGTGCCAGCAGCTTAACAAGGACTACCTACGAGCAGTACTTC.

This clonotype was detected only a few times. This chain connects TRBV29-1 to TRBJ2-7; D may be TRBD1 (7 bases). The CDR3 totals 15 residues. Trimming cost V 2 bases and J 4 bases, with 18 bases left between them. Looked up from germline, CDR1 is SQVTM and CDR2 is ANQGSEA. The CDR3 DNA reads TGCAGCGTTGAAAGGGACAGAGGAGGGGGTTACGAGCAGTACTTC. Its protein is CSVERDRGGGYEQYF.

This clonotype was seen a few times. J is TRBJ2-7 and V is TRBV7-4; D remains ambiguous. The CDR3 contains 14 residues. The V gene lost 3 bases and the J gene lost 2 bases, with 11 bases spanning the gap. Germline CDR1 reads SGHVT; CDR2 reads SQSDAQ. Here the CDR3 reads CASSFESRTYEQYF. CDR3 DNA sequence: TGTGCCAGCAGCTTTGAAAGCAGAACCTACGAGCAGTACTTC.

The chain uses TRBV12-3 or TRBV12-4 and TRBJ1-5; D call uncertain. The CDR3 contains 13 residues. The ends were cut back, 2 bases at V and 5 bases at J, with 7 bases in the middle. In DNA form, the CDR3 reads TGTGCCAGCAGTTTAACGGCCCATCAGCCCCAGCATTTT. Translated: CASSLTAHQPQHF.

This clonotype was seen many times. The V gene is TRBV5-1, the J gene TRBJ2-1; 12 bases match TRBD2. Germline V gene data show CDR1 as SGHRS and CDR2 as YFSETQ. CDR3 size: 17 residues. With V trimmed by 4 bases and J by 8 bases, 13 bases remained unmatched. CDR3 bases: TGCGCCAGCAGCAAACCCGGGACTAGCGGGTCCGTCGATGAGCAGTTCTTC. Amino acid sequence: CASSKPGTSGSVDEQFF.

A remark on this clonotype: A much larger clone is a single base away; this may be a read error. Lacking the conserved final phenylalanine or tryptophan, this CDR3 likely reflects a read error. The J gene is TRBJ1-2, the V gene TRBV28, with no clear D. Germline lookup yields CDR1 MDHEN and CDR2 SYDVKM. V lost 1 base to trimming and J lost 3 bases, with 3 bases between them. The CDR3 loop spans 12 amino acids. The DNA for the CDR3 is TGTGCCAGCAGTTTATCCGACTATGGCTACACCCTC. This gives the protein CASSLSDYGYTL.

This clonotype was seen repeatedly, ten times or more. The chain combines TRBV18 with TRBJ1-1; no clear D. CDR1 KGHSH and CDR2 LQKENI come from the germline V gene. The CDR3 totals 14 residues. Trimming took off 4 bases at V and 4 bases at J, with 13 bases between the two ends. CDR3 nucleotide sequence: TGTGCCAGCTCACATGACCTTGGGAGCACTGAAGCTTTCTTT. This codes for CASSHDLGSTEAFF.

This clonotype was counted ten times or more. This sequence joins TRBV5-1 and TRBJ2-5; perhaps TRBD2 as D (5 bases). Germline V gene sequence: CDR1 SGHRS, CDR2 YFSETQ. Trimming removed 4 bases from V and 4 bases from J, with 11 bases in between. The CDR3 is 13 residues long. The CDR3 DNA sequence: TGCGCCAGCAGCCCCTCCGAGGGAGAGACCCAGTACTTC. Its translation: CASSPSEGETQYF.

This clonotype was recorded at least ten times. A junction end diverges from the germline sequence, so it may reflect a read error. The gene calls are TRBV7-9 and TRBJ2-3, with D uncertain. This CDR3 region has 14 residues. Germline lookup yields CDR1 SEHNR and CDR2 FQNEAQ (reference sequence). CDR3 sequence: CASSQVKSIDTQYF. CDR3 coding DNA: TGTGCCAGCAGCCAGGTGAAGAGCATAGATACGCAGTATTTT.

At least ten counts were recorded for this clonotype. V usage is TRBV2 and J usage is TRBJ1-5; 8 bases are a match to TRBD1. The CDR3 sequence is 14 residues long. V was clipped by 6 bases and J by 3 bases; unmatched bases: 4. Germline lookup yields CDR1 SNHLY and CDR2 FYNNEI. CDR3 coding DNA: TGTGCCAGCAGCGGGACAGGCCTCAATCAGCCCCAGCATTTT. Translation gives CASSGTGLNQPQHF.